This TCR beta chain was sequenced during a study of cytomegalovirus exposure and HLA in healthy donors. This PCR relied on a set of 60 Vbeta primers and 13 Jbeta primers. TCRdb's copy holds only in-frame clones and misses some; the assay was immunoSEQ multiplex PCR. The sample shows 95,000 to 120,000 clones, around 66% of them seen only once. The CDR3 is 13 residues long. The V gene's germline CDR1 is MGHRA and CDR2 YSYEKL. Trimming cost V 4 bases and J 6 bases; bases outside gene matches: 4. This TCR came from a man between 18 and 29 years old in good health and CMV-seropositive. This chain uses TRBV4-1 with TRBJ2-7, with 9 bases that match TRBD2. The sequencing input was PBMCs. The CDR3: CASSPRGGGEQYF. CDR3 coding DNA: TGCGCCAGCAGCCCGCGGGGGGGCGGCGAGCAGTACTTC.